One sample yielded the 11 T cell receptor beta chains listed below, sequenced in a study of shared clonotypes between healthy human individuals. This table comes from immunoSEQ multiplex PCR, and its TCRdb copy is limited to in-frame clones, with some not included. This repertoire shows approximately 1.4 million clones, under 99% found once; its top ten account for roughly 0.4%. Material: naive CD4+ T cells sorted from blood. Subset reported: CD45RA+ positively selected. These TCRs come from a man aged 25 to 40 in good health.

The J gene is TRBJ2-7, the V gene TRBV5-1; TRBD2 agrees at 10 bases. Germline V gives CDR1 SGHRS, CDR2 YFSETQ. V trimming: 1 base; J trimming: 2 bases; junction bases outside the gene matches: 9. The CDR3 covers 17 residues. As DNA, the CDR3 is TGCGCCAGCAGCTTGAAGGGACTAGCGCGAGGTCCCTACGAGCAGTACTTC. Its translation is CASSLKGLARGPYEQYF.

The chain has TRBV11-2 and TRBJ2-2; either TRBD1 or TRBD2 may fit D (6 bases each). Germline CDR1 reads SGHAT; CDR2 reads FQNNGV. The CDR3 loop spans 14 amino acids. V gave up 5 bases and J gave up 6 bases, with 13 bases separating them. CDR3 protein: CASSPLRGAGELFF. In DNA form, the CDR3 reads TGTGCCAGCAGCCCACTTAGGGGGGCCGGGGAGCTGTTTTTT.

The chain links TRBV5-1 to TRBJ2-7, with 7 bases matching TRBD1. This CDR3 spans 15 amino acids. In germline, CDR1 is SGHRS, CDR2 YFSETQ. J was trimmed by 2 bases and V by 3 bases; bases with no gene match: 8. CDR3 loop: CASSSVGQAPYEQYF. CDR3 nucleotide sequence: TGCGCCAGCAGCTCGGTAGGACAGGCCCCCTACGAGCAGTACTTC.

V is TRBV10-3 and J is TRBJ1-4; D unresolved. This CDR3 comprises 15 residues. Germline V gives CDR1 ENHRY, CDR2 SYGVKD. Trimming shortened V by 5 bases and J by 0 bases, and 10 bases separated the two germline ends. The CDR3 is CAISRTGATNEKLFF. CDR3 DNA sequence: TGTGCCATCAGTAGGACGGGAGCAACTAATGAAAAACTGTTTTTT.

The rearrangement joins TRBV29-1 to TRBJ2-1; 9 bases map to TRBD2. The germline V gene has CDR1 SQVTM and CDR2 ANQGSEA. V lost 5 bases and J lost 7; bases outside the gene matches: 3. The CDR3 extends over 12 amino acids. CDR3 residues: CSVWLAGNEQFF. In DNA, the CDR3 is TGCAGCGTTTGGCTAGCGGGGAATGAGCAGTTCTTC.

This sequence joins TRBV6-5 and TRBJ2-5; 8 nucleotides align to TRBD2. The CDR3 extends over 15 amino acids. In germline, CDR1 is MNHEY, CDR2 SVGAGI. The J segment lost 7 bases and the V segment lost 2 bases, leaving 9 bases of the junction unmatched. The CDR3 DNA sequence: TGTGCCAGCAGTTACGGCGGGAGGCGGGTTGGGACCCAGTACTTC. Translating it yields CASSYGGRRVGTQYF.

The rearrangement uses TRBV21-1 and TRBJ2-5; the DNA was not compared with TRBD1, the D call given in the table. TRBV21-1 is tagged as a pseudogene. The CDR3 extends over 16 amino acids. The CDR3: CASSKKPQGRLETQYF. The CDR3 coding sequence is TGTGCCAGCAGCAAAAAGCCCCAGGGGCGTCTAGAGACCCAGTACTTC.

The gene calls are TRBV19 and TRBJ1-3, with D unresolved. CDR1 and CDR2 from the germline V gene are LNHDA and SQIVND (reference sequence). V was shortened by 3 bases and J by 4 bases, with 7 bases between the two germline ends. The CDR3 is 13 residues long. The CDR3 region has the DNA TGTGCCAGTAGTATTCTGTTCGGAAACACCATATATTTT. As protein: CASSILFGNTIYF.

The chain combines TRBV28 with TRBJ2-6, with 7 bases identical to TRBD1. This CDR3 is 18 amino acids long. V was clipped by 2 bases and J by 0 bases; unmatched bases: 7. The germline V gene has CDR1 MDHEN and CDR2 SYDVKM. The CDR3 reads CASSLTGAITSGANVLTF. The DNA of the CDR3 is TGTGCCAGCAGTTTAACAGGGGCCATCACCTCTGGGGCCAACGTCCTGACTTTC.

The chain uses TRBV6-1 and TRBJ1-5, with 8 bases identical to TRBD1. V shed 6 bases and J 1 base; nucleotides not matched to a gene: 5. This CDR3 has 15 amino acids. Per germline, CDR1 MNHNS and CDR2 SASEGT. This chain's CDR3 is CASSRQGTSNQPQHF. The CDR3 region has the DNA TGTGCCAGCAGCAGACAGGGGACCAGCAATCAGCCCCAGCATTTT.

V is TRBV19 and J is TRBJ2-2; TRBD2 matches at 9 bases. The CDR3 runs to 14 residues. V lost 6 bases and J lost 6; bases outside the gene matches: 5. Germline CDR1 is LNHDA and CDR2 is SQIVND (reference sequence). The CDR3 region is CASRLAGMAGELFF. CDR3 in DNA: TGTGCCAGTAGGCTAGCGGGAATGGCCGGGGAGCTGTTTTTT.